This is a list of T cell receptor beta chains from one sample in a study of blood T cells in healthy people across ages. TCRdb re-analysed the 5' RACE reads in MiXCR, keeping a single row per CDR3 protein. The sample yields 1.5 million to 2 million distinct CDR3 sequences, about 28% seen once. The sequencing sample was made of blood. The receptors derive from a young woman in good health. Both conserved end residues are trimmed from each CDR3.

j_call v_call cdr3_aa
TRBJ1-1 TRBV20-1 SAGSYEAF
TRBJ1-1 TRBV29-1 SVGANGRNTEAF
TRBJ2-1 TRBV29-1 SVGGLSGRGENEQF
TRBJ2-2 TRBV7-3 ASSLSGRQGALAGELF
TRBJ1-6 TRBV6-6 ASKQANTPLH
TRBJ2-1 TRBV29-1 SVGQGILTNEQF
TRBJ2-1 TRBV7-9 ASSLRSSGSGNEQF
TRBJ1-4 TRBV7-9 ASSSLGGNLVGEKLF
TRBJ2-1 TRBV30 AGGHNEQF
TRBJ1-5 TRBV12-3/TRBV12-4 ASSPGTTNQPQH
TRBJ2-1 TRBV20-1 SATPGQGTYNEQF
TRBJ1-2 TRBV28 ASSSFPRGHGYT
TRBJ1-2 TRBV20-1 SARVPGQGSSGYT
TRBJ2-1 TRBV10-1 ASSESMRGEQF
TRBJ2-5 TRBV6-2/TRBV6-3 ASSRLGRETQY
TRBJ2-7 TRBV20-1 SARAGVLGEQY
TRBJ2-7 TRBV12-3/TRBV12-4 ASSLKVVAPYEQY